The sample holds one count of the clone carrying this TCR beta chain. The record originates from a study of sequential checkpoint blockade in melanoma. TCRdb's copy holds only in-frame clones and misses some; the assay was immunoSEQ multiplex PCR. The sample shows around 20,000 clones, approximately 82% of them seen only once. Sample treatment: randomized to nivolumab then ipilimumab (arm A) or the reverse (arm B). This CDR3 is 15 amino acids long. From germline, CDR1 is MNHEY and CDR2 SMNVEV (reference sequence). V lost 6 bases to trimming and J lost 5 bases; unmatched junction nucleotides: 12. The sample was CD8+ T cells sorted from blood (inferred from file names), taken from a patient given nivolumab and ipilimumab in sequence. This clonotype was obtained from a human donor with melanoma. This chain joins TRBV27 and TRBJ1-1, with TRBD1 identical over 7 bases. In DNA, the CDR3 is TGTGCCAGCAGCTCGACAGGGATAGGAGAAACTGAAGCTTTCTTT. Protein product: CASSSTGIGETEAFF.